Below, 22 T cell receptor beta chains from the same sample are listed, as sequenced in a study of blood T cell repertoires in COVID-19. Assay used: immunoSEQ multiplex PCR; TCRdb lists only in-frame clones, some missing. Among about 260,000 clones, around 80% were seen once, and the ten largest hold over 4%. Sequenced: PBMCs or T cells enriched from blood (not recorded which). These receptors were collected from a man aged 30 to 45 with acute COVID-19.

This clone came up a few times. The chain links TRBV24-1 to TRBJ2-3; 7 bases map to TRBD1. This CDR3 has 13 residues. Germline CDR1 KGHDR, CDR2 SFDVKD. V shed 4 bases and J 9 bases; nucleotides not matched to a gene: 6. The CDR3 is CATSDTGTVTQYF. The DNA for the CDR3 is TGTGCCACCAGTGACACCGGGACAGTCACGCAGTATTTT.

With respect to this clone: Relative to the germline gene, one junction end is altered; a read error may explain this. Other DNA sequences within the sample encode an identical CDR3. The CDR3: CASSLGQGADTGELFF. The CDR3 DNA reads TGTGCCAGCAGCCTAGGACAGGGGGCGGACACCGGGGAGCTGTTTTTT. The chain employs TRBV5-1 and TRBJ2-2, with TRBD1 identical over 11 bases. Germline V gene data show CDR1 as SGHRS and CDR2 as YFSETQ. The CDR3 length is 16 residues.

The table lists this clone with a count of one. The chain combines TRBV7-9 with TRBJ2-7; 9 bases agree with TRBD1. The CDR3 is 14 amino acids. Losses at the gene ends were 5 bases for V and 6 bases for J; bases not matched to a gene: 8. Per the germline V gene, CDR1 is SEHNR and CDR2 is FQNEAQ (reference sequence). The CDR3 DNA follows: TGTGCCAGCAGCCCGCCGGGACAGGGTAGCGAGCAGTACGTC. As protein: CASSPPGQGSEQYV.

The gene calls are TRBV3-1 (or the pseudogene TRBV3-2) and TRBJ2-7, with 7 positions matching TRBD1. CDR3 length: 14 residues. Germline CDR1 and CDR2: LGHDT and YNNKEL (reference sequence). V lost 3 bases to trimming and J lost 0 bases; unmatched junction nucleotides: 2. CDR3 in amino acids: CASSQGQSSYEQYV. The DNA for the CDR3 is TGTGCCAGCAGCCAGGGACAGAGCTCCTACGAGCAGTACGTC.

The chain couples TRBV12-3 or TRBV12-4 to TRBJ1-1; D may be TRBD1 (5 bases). The CDR3 contains 12 residues. The V end was cut by 9 bases, the J end by 1 base, with 9 bases between. CDR3 sequence: CARTGENTEAFF. The CDR3 DNA sequence: TGTGCCAGAACAGGCGAGAACACTGAAGCTTTCTTT.

The chain combines TRBV6-2 or TRBV6-3 with TRBJ2-7; the match to TRBD1 covers 7 bases. Losses at the gene ends were 5 bases for V and 3 bases for J; bases not matched to a gene: 4. Germline lookup yields CDR1 MNHEY and CDR2 SVGEGT. The CDR3 sequence is 13 residues long. CDR3 nucleotide sequence: TGTGCCAGCAGTCGGACAGGCTACTACGAGCAGTACGTC. It is translated as CASSRTGYYEQYV.

The gene calls are TRBV6-5 and TRBJ2-7; possibly TRBD1 for D (8 bases). Germline V lookup: CDR1 MNHEY, CDR2 SVGAGI. The CDR3 has 13 residues. Trimming removed 10 bases from V and 3 bases from J, with 16 bases in between. The CDR3 sequence is CATQGGLDYEQYV. The CDR3 region has the DNA TGTGCCACACAGGGGGGGTTGGACTACGAGCAGTACGTC.

The V gene is TRBV10-3, the J gene TRBJ1-1; 9 nucleotides match TRBD1. CDR3 size: 14 residues. With V trimmed by 7 bases and J by 3 bases, 6 bases remained unmatched. Looked up from germline, CDR1 is ENHRY and CDR2 is SYGVKD. The CDR3 spells CAINDRGVYTEAFF. CDR3 DNA sequence: TGTGCCATCAACGACAGGGGGGTTTACACTGAAGCTTTCTTT.

V is TRBV6-1 and J is TRBJ2-7; 7 bases are a match to TRBD2. From germline, CDR1 is MNHNS and CDR2 SASEGT. The CDR3 covers 12 residues. The CDR3 spells CASSEREGREHV. Here the CDR3 DNA reads TGTGCCAGCAGTGAAAGGGAGGGGCGCGAGCACGTC.

The chain carries TRBV5-1 and TRBJ2-3; maybe TRBD2 (5 bases). Trimming removed 0 bases at V and 2 bases at J, with 16 bases between. The germline V gene has CDR1 SGHRS and CDR2 YFSETQ. The CDR3 totals 17 residues. The CDR3: CASSLANRGSSTDTQYF. CDR3 DNA sequence: TGCGCCAGCAGCTTGGCCAATCGGGGTTCATCCACAGATACGCAGTATTTT.

CDR3 region: CASSVGLAGAQQFF. The DNA of the CDR3 is TGTGCCAGCAGCGTAGGACTAGCGGGAGCCCAGCAGTTCTTC. The chain couples TRBV9 to TRBJ2-1; 12 nucleotides line up with TRBD2. The V gene's germline CDR1 is SGDLS and CDR2 YYNGEE. V dropped 0 bases and J dropped 11; count of bases not matched to a gene: 3. The CDR3 length is 14 residues.

The chain joins TRBV23-1 to TRBJ2-1; 8 bases match TRBD2. TRBV23-1 falls under the ORF class, with uncertain function. The V gene end was trimmed by 0 bases and the J gene end by 6 bases; junction bases not matched to a gene: 7. The CDR3 is 16 residues long. In DNA form, the CDR3 reads TGCGCCAGCAGTCAATCTGTCCTAGCGGGCCCCAATGAGCAGTTCTTC. Amino acid sequence: CASSQSVLAGPNEQFF.

The chain combines TRBV18 with TRBJ2-3; D not certain. Germline-derived CDR1 and CDR2 are KGHSH and LQKENI. The CDR3 sequence is 15 residues long. V was cut by 4 bases and J by 2 bases, with 13 bases left in between. This CDR3 reads CASSLTAETTDTQYF. The DNA for the CDR3 is TGTGCCAGCTCACTAACGGCGGAAACCACAGATACGCAGTATTTT.

A few counts support this clone. The V and J genes are TRBV7-9 and TRBJ1-1; 8 bases fit TRBD1. After removal of 5 bases from V and 9 bases from J, the junction contained 8 bases not matched to a gene. CDR1 and CDR2 (germline): SEHNR, FQNEAQ (reference sequence). The CDR3 length is 13 residues. The CDR3 DNA follows: TGTGCCAGCAGCCCCCAGGGGGCGGAAAAAGCTTTCTTT. Translation gives CASSPQGAEKAFF.

The chain employs TRBV23-1 and TRBJ1-2; D not certain. TRBV23-1 is identified as an open reading frame with a role that is uncertain. V lost 2 bases, J lost 10 bases, and 17 bases lay in between. The CDR3 extends over 14 amino acids. CDR3 DNA: TGCGCCAGCAGTCAACTGGAGGAGGGAATAGACTACACCTTC. Residues: CASSQLEEGIDYTF.

V usage is TRBV29-1 and J usage is TRBJ1-3; no clear D. Germline V gene data show CDR1 as SQVTM and CDR2 as ANQGSEA. V lost 3 bases and J 1 base, leaving 4 bases between the germline ends. There are 12 residues in the CDR3. The CDR3 sequence is CSVDVSGNTIYF. CDR3 DNA: TGCAGCGTTGATGTATCTGGAAACACCATATATTTT.

The J gene is TRBJ1-1, the V gene TRBV14, with D hard to call. CDR3 length: 13 residues. CDR1 and CDR2 from the germline V gene are SGHDN and FVKESK. V lost 2 bases and J lost 1, with 5 bases in between. The CDR3 DNA follows: TGTGCCAGCAGCCAACCGGGGAACACTGAAGCTTTCTTT. As protein: CASSQPGNTEAFF.

The chain carries TRBV7-2 and TRBJ1-1, with D hard to call. From germline, CDR1 is SGHTA and CDR2 FQGNSA. V lost 3 bases and J lost 0, with 8 bases in between. This CDR3 has 14 residues. The CDR3 spells CASSFGRMNTEAFF. For the CDR3, the DNA is TGTGCCAGCAGCTTCGGCAGGATGAACACTGAAGCTTTCTTT.

V is TRBV5-4 and J is TRBJ1-5; D is unresolved. In germline, CDR1 is SGHNT, CDR2 YYREEE (reference sequence). The CDR3 contains 15 residues. V was pared by 4 bases and J by 2 bases, with 13 bases between. The CDR3 loop is CASSRYGGGNQPQHF. The CDR3 coding sequence is TGTGCCAGCAGCCGGTATGGTGGTGGCAATCAGCCCCAGCATTTT.

The chain has TRBV5-6 and TRBJ2-5, with 9 bases identical to TRBD1. The J segment lost 5 bases and the V segment lost 5 bases, leaving 10 bases of the junction unmatched. The CDR3 has 15 amino acids. Looked up from germline, CDR1 is SGHDT and CDR2 is YYEEEE. CDR3: CASSLSGQGLETQYF. The DNA for the CDR3 is TGTGCCAGCAGTCTCTCGGGACAGGGTCTGGAGACCCAGTACTTC.

The V and J genes are TRBV27 and TRBJ1-1; 8 positions match TRBD1. Germline trimming cut 5 bases from V and 0 bases from J; bases unmatched to any gene: 8. The CDR3 spans 16 residues. Germline CDR1 is MNHEY and CDR2 is SMNVEV (reference sequence). CDR3 DNA: TGTGCCAGCAGTCACCGCGGGACAGGATTGAACACTGAAGCTTTCTTT. Amino acids: CASSHRGTGLNTEAFF.

The CDR3 loop reads CASSPIGQASGANVLTF. CDR3 nucleotides: TGTGCCAGCAGTCCGATCGGACAGGCCTCTGGGGCCAACGTCCTGACTTTC. The chain joins TRBV7-9 to TRBJ2-6, with 7 bases lining up with TRBD1. The CDR3 loop spans 17 amino acids. V lost 6 bases and J lost 0; bases outside the gene matches: 8. CDR1 is SEHNR, CDR2 FQNEAQ, per germline (reference sequence). The full variable domain, its missing parts supplied by reference TRBV7-9 and TRBJ2-6, is DTGVSQNPRHKITKRGQNVTFRCDPISEHNRLYWYRQTLGQGPEFLTYFQNEAQLEKSRLLSDRFSAERPKGSFSTLEIQRTEQGDSAMYLCASSPIGQASGANVLTFGAGSRLTVL.